This T cell receptor (beta chain) was observed in a study of blood T cells in healthy people across ages. The CDR3 has 17 amino acids. The junction had 8 bases not matched to a gene; V was cut back by 0 bases and J by 5 bases. Germline V lookup: CDR1 SGHRS, CDR2 YFSETQ. The use of a sample-barcoded 5' primer and a J-beta primer mix characterized a second PCR of roughly 6 to 11 cycles. TCRdb independently ran MiXCR on the 5' RACE reads; one entry per CDR3 protein. The sample has 650,000 to 700,000 distinct CDR3 sequences; 52% are singletons. Sequencing was done on a sample of blood. The TCR comes from a woman older than 75 in good health. The V call is TRBV5-1, the J call TRBJ1-6; the match to TRBD1 covers 7 bases. CDR3 sequence: CASSLDPTGVDNSPLHF. The CDR3 coding sequence is TGCGCCAGCAGCTTGGACCCCACAGGGGTCGATAATTCACCCCTCCACTTT.